Here is one T cell receptor (beta chain) with its context. These data belong to a study of Ad26.COV2.S vaccination and SARS-CoV-2 variants. The data were produced by immunoSEQ multiplex PCR, yet TCRdb's version contains in-frame clones alone and is incomplete. The repertoire holds about 350,000 clones, roughly nine tenths seen once, with around 5.8% in the top ten. Trimming took 4 bases from V and 3 from J, leaving 15 bases between them. Germline values: CDR1 SEHNR, CDR2 FQNEAQ (reference sequence). The CDR3 loop spans 15 amino acids. Treatment noted: around 19 received Ad26.COV2.S at low or high dose, single or two shots; five or six received placebo; per-sample allocation not given. Samples were taken on day 63 after the first vaccine or placebo injection.

Material: peripheral blood, obtained in a trial of Ad26.COV2.S vaccine versus placebo. The V gene is TRBV7-9, the J gene TRBJ1-2, with a tentative D call TRBD1 (5 bases). The receptor was isolated from a person aged 18-65 years who received the Ad26.COV2.S COVID-19 vaccine or a placebo. CDR3 protein: CASSSVRGTHYGYTF. The CDR3 DNA reads as TGTGCCAGCAGCTCCGTGCGGGGGACCCACTATGGCTACACCTTC.